This section outlines one T cell receptor (beta chain) sequence together with its context. The antigen is not known. Patients with other autoimmune diseases, uncontrolled infections, pregnancy or lactation were excluded. The data originate from a study of Graves' ophthalmopathy and Graves' hyperthyroidism. Findings and caveats of the study: Ophthalmopathy progression cases were predicted by the model with 70.59% sensitivity and 72% to 80% specificity. Among thyroid clonotypes expanded above 0.001 frequency, most also appeared in blood.

As the template, RNA transcripts were used to amplify TCR beta CDR3 regions. HTBI primers served in a first-round RT-PCR, which a second-round multiplex PCR followed. Each CDR3 protein is one row after TCRdb ran MiXCR on the multiplex PCR reads. Here the sample spans almost 400,000 distinct CDR3 sequences, 18% being singletons. CDR1 is SNHLY and CDR2 is FYNNEI in the germline V gene. The V end was cut by 6 bases, the J end by 2 bases, with 19 bases between. CDR3 size: 16 residues. The sample comprised peripheral blood. V and J are TRBV2 and TRBJ1-1; perhaps TRBD1 as D (5 bases). The TCR sequence derives from a woman under 30 with Graves' ophthalmopathy. CDR3 sequence reads: CASRTRDPRGNTEAFF. As DNA, the CDR3 is TGTGCCAGCAGGACTCGGGACCCCCGAGGCAACACTGAAGCTTTCTTT.